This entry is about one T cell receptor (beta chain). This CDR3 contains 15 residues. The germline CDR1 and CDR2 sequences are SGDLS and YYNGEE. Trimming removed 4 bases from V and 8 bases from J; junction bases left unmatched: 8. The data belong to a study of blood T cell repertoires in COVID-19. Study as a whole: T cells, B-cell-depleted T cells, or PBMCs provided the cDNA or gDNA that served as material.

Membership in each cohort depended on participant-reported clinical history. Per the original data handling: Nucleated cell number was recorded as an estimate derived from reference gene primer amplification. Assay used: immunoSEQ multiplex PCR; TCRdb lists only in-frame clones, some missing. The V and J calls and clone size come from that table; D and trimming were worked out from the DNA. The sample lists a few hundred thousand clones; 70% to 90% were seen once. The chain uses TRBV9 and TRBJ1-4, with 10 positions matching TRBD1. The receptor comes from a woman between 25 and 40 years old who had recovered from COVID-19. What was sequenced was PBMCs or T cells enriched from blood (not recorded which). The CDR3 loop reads CASSPGTGVGEKLFF. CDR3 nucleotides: TGTGCCAGCAGCCCAGGGACAGGGGTGGGGGAAAAACTGTTTTTT.